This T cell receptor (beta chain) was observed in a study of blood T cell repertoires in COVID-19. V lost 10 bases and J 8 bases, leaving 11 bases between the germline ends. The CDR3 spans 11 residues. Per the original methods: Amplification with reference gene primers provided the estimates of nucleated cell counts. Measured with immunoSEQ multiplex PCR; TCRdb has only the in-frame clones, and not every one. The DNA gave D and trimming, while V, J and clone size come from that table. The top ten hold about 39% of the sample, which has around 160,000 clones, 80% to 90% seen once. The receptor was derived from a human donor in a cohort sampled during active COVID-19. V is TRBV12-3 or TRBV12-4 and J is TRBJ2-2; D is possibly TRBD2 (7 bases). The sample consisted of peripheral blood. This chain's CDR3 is CATGGLGELFF. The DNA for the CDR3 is TGTGCCACCGGGGGGCTAGGGGAGCTGTTTTTT.